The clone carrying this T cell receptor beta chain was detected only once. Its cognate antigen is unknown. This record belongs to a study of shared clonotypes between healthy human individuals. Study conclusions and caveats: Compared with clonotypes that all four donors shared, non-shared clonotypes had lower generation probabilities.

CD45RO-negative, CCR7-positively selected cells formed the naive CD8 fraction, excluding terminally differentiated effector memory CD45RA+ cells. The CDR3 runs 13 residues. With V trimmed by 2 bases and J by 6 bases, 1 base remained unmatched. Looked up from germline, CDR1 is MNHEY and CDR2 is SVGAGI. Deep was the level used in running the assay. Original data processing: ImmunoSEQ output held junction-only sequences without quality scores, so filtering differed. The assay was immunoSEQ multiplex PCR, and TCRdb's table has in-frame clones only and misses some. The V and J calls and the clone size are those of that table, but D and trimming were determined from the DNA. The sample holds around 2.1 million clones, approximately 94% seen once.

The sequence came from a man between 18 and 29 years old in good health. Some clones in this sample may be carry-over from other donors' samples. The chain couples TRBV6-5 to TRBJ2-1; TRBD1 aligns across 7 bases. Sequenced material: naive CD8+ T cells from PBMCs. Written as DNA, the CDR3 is TGTGCCAGCAGTTACGACAGGGTCAATGAGCAGTTCTTC. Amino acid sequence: CASSYDRVNEQFF.